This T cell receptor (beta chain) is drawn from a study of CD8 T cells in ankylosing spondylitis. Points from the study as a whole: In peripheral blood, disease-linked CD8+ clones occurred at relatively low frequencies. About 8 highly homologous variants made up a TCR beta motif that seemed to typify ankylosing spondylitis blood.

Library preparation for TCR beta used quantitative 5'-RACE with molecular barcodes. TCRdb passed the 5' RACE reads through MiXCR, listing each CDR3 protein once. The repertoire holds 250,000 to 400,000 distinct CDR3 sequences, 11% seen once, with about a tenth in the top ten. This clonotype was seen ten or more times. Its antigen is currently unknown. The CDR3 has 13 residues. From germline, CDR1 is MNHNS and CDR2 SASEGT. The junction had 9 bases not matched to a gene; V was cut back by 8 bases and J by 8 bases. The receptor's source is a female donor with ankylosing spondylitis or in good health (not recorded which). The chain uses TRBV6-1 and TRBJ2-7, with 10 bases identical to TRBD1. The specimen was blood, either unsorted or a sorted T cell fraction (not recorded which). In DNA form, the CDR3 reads TGTGCCAGCGGGATGACAGGGGGCCTACAGCAGTACTTC. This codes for CASGMTGGLQQYF.